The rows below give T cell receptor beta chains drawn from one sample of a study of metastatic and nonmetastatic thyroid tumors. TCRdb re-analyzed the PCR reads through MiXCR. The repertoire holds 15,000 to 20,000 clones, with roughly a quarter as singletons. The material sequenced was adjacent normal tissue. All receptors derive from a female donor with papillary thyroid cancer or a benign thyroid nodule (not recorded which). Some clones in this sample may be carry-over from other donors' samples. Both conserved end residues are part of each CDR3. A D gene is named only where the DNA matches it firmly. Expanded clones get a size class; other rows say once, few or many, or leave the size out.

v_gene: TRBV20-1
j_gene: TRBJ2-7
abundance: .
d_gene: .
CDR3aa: CSARVRSSYEQYF
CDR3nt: TGCAGTGCTAGAGTACGAAGCTCCTACGAGCAGTACTTC

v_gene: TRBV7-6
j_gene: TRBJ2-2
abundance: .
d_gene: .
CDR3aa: CASSPGRGDRNTGELFF
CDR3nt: TGTGCCAGCAGCCCCGGTCGGGGCGACCGTAACACCGGGGAGCTGTTTTTT

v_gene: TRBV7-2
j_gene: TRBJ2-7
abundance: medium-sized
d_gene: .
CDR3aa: CASSSLDKANEQYF
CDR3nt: TGTGCCAGCAGCTCGTTGGACAAGGCTAACGAGCAGTACTTC

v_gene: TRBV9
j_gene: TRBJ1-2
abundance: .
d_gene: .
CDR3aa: CASSVGGGADYGYTF
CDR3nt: TGTGCCAGCAGCGTAGGGGGGGGTGCGGACTATGGCTACACCTTC

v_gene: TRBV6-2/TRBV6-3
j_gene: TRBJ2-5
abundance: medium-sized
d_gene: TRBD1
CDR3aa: CASRPTGGTGETQYF
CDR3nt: TGTGCCAGCAGACCTACAGGGGGAACCGGAGAGACCCAGTACTTC

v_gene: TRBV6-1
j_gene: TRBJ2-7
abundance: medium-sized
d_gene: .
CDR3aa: CASSPLSGAGNEQYF
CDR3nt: TGTGCCAGCAGCCCCCTTAGCGGAGCTGGGAACGAGCAGTACTTC

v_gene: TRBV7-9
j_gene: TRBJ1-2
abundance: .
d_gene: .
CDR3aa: CASSLGVPYCHTF
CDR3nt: TGTGCCAGCAGCTTGGGGGTACCCTATTGCCACACCTTC

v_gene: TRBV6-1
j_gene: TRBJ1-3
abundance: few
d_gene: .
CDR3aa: CASSVGVGPGNTIYF
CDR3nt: TGTGCCAGCAGCGTAGGGGTGGGACCGGGAAACACCATATATTTT

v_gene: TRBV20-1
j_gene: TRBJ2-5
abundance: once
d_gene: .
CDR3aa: CSQETLEYQETQYF
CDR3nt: TGCAGCCAGGAGACTCTCGAGTACCAAGAGACCCAGTACTTC

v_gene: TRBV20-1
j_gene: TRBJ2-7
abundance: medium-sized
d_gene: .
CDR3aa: CSARKRPTYEQYF
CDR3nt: TGCAGTGCTAGGAAGAGGCCTACCTACGAGCAGTACTTC

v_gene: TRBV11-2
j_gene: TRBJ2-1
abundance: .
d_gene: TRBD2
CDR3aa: CASKTSGGQNNEQFF
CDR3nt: TGTGCCAGCAAGACTAGCGGGGGCCAGAACAATGAGCAGTTCTTC

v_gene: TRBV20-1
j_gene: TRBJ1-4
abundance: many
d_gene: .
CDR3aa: CSADRGDLGEKLFF
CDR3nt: TGCAGTGCTGATAGGGGCGACCTTGGCGAAAAACTGTTTTTT

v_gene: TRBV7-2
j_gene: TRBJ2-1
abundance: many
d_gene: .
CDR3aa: CASSLGPISINEQFF
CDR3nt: TGTGCCAGCAGCTTAGGGCCAATCTCAATAAATGAGCAGTTCTTC

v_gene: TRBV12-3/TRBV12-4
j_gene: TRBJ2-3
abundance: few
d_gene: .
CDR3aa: CASNLGRGALTDTQYF
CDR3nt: TGTGCCAGCAATTTGGGCAGGGGGGCCCTCACAGATACGCAGTATTTT

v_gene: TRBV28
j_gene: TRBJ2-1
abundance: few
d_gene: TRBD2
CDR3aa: CASRPLVEAGGVGNEQFF
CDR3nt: TGTGCCAGCAGACCTCTGGTCGAGGCGGGAGGGGTAGGGAATGAGCAGTTCTTC

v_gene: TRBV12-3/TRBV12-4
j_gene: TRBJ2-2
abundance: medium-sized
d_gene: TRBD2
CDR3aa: CASSLALAGAGGELFF
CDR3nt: TGTGCCAGCAGTCTCGCCCTAGCGGGAGCGGGCGGGGAGCTGTTTTTT

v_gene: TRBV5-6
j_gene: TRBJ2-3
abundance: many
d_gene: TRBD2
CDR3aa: CARKLAGGPSGSTDTQYF
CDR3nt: TGTGCCAGGAAACTAGCGGGAGGGCCCTCCGGTAGCACAGATACGCAGTATTTT

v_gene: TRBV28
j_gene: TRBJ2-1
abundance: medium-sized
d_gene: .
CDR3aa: CASSLVGNEQFF
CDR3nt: TGTGCCAGCAGTTTGGTGGGTAATGAGCAGTTCTTC

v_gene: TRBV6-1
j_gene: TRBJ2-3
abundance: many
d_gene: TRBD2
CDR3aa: CASRRGLVGSDTQYF
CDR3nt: TGTGCCAGCAGACGCGGACTAGTCGGTTCAGATACGCAGTATTTT

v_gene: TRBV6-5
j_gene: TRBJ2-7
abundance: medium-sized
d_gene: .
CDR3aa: CASSYSSLGEQYF
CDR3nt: TGTGCCAGCAGTTACTCGTCACTGGGCGAGCAGTACTTC

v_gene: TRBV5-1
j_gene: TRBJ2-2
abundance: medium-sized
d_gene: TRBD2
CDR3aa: CASSPGLAPGELFF
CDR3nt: TGCGCCAGCAGCCCAGGACTAGCACCCGGGGAGCTGTTTTTT

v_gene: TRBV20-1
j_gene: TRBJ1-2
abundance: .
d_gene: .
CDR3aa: CSAIGQANYGYTF
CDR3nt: TGCAGTGCTATTGGACAAGCTAACTATGGCTACACCTTC

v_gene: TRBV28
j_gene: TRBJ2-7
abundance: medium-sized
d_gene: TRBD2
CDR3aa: CASSFGLAGDEQYF
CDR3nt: TGTGCCAGCAGTTTCGGCTTGGCGGGGGACGAGCAGTACTTC

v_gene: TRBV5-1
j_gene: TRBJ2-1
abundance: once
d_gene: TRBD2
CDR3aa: CASSHGNSGRAINNEQFF
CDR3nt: TGCGCCAGCAGCCACGGGAATAGCGGGAGGGCCATCAACAATGAGCAGTTCTTC

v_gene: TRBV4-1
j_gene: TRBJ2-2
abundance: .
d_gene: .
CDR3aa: CASGQVGWDTGELFF
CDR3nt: TGCGCCAGCGGCCAGGTGGGTTGGGACACCGGGGAGCTGTTTTTT

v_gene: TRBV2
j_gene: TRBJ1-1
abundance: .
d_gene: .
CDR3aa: CASVVVEALF
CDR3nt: TGTGCCAGCGTAGTGGTGGAAGCTTTATTT

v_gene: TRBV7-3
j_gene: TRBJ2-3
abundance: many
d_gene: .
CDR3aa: CASSPDTDTQYF
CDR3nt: TGTGCCAGCAGCCCAGACACAGATACGCAGTATTTT

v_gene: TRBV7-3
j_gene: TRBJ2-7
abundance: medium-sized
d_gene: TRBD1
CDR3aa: CASSKGGQGHEQYF
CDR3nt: TGTGCCAGCAGCAAGGGGGGACAGGGCCACGAGCAGTACTTC

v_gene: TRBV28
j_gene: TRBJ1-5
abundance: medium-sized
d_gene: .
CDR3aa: CASSLGGQGQPQHF
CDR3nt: TGTGCCAGCAGTTTAGGAGGCCAGGGCCAGCCCCAGCATTTT

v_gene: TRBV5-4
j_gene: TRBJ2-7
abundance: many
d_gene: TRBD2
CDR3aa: CASSLYASSGSREQYF
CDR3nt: TGTGCCAGCAGCTTATACGCCTCTAGCGGGAGTCGAGAGCAGTACTTC

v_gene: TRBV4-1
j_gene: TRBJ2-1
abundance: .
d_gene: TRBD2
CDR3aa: CASRGSPALSGKGGNEQFF
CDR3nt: TGCGCCAGTCGGGGCAGCCCCGCCCTTAGCGGGAAAGGGGGCAATGAGCAGTTCTTC

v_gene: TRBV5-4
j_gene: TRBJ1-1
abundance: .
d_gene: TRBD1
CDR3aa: CDSSPGTGGANTEAFF
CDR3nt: TGTGACAGCAGCCCCGGGACAGGGGGTGCGAACACTGAAGCTTTCTTT